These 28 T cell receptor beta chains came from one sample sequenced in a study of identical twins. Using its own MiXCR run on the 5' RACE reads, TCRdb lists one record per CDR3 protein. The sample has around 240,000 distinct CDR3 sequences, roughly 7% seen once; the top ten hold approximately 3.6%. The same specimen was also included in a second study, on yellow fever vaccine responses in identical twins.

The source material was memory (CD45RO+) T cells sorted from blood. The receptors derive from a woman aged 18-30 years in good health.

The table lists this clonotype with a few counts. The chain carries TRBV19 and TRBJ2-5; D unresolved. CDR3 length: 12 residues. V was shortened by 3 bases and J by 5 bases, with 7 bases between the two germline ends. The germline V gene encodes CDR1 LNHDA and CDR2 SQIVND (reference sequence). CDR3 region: CASSMNSETQYF. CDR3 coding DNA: TGTGCCAGTAGTATGAATTCGGAGACCCAGTACTTC.

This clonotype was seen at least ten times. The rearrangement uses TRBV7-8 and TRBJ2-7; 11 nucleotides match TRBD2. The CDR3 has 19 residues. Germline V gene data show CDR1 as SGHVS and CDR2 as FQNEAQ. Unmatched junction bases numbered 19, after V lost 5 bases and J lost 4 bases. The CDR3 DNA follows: TGTGCCAGCAGCAAACGGGTTTACGTAATGACTAGCGGGAATTACGAGCAGTACTTC. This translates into CASSKRVYVMTSGNYEQYF.

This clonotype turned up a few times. The CDR3 coding sequence is TGTGCCATCAGTGAGTTGACTAACGAGCAGTACTTC. Translation: CAISELTNEQYF. The chain joins TRBV10-3 to TRBJ2-7; weak D call: TRBD2 (5 bases). Germline V CDR1 and CDR2: ENHRY, SYGVKD. Trimming removed 1 base from V and 5 bases from J, with 6 bases in between. The CDR3 is 12 residues long.

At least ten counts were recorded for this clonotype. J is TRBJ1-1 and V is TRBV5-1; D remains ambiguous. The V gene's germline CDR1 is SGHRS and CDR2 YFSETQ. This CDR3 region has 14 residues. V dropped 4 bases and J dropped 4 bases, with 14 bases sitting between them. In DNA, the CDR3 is TGCGCCAGCAGCCAAGACGGTGTGGTCACTGAAGCTTTCTTT. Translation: CASSQDGVVTEAFF.

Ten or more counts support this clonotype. The CDR3 sequence is CSVGVGEGYGYTF. The CDR3 nucleotides are TGCAGCGTTGGGGTAGGGGAAGGCTATGGCTACACCTTC. V gene TRBV29-1 combines with J gene TRBJ1-2; maybe TRBD1 (5 bases). CDR3 length: 13 amino acids. The germline CDR1 and CDR2 sequences are SQVTM and ANQGSEA. The ends were cut back, 4 bases at V and 4 bases at J, with 13 bases in the middle.

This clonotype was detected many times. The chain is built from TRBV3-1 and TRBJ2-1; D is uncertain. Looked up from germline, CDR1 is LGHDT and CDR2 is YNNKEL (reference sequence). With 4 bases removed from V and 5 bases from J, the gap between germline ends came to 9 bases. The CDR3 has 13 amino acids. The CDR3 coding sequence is TGTGCCAGCAGCCCCCCCGCAGACAATGAGCAGTTCTTC. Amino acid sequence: CASSPPADNEQFF.

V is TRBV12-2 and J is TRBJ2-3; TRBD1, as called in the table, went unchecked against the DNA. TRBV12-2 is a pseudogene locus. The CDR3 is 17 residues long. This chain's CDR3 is CASRLGPDGPGTDTQYF. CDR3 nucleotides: TGTGCAAGTCGCTTAGGCCCAGACGGACCGGGGACAGATACGCAGTATTTT.

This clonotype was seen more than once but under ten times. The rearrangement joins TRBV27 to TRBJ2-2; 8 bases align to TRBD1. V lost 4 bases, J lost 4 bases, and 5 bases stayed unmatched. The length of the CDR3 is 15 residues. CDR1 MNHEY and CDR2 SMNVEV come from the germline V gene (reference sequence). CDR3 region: CASSSWTGTTGELFF. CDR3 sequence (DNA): TGTGCCAGCAGTTCCTGGACAGGGACCACCGGGGAGCTGTTTTTT.

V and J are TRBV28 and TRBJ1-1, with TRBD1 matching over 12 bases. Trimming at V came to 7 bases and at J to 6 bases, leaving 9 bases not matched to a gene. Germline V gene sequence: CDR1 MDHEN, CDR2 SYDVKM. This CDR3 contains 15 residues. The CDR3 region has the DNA TGTGCCAGCAACATTCCGGGACAGGGGGCTTCTGAAGCTTTCTTT. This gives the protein CASNIPGQGASEAFF.

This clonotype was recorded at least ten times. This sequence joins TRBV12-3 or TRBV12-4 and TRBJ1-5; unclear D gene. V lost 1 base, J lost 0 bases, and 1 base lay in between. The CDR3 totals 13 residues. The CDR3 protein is CASSLGSNQPQHF. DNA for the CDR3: TGTGCCAGCAGTTTAGGTAGCAATCAGCCCCAGCATTTT.

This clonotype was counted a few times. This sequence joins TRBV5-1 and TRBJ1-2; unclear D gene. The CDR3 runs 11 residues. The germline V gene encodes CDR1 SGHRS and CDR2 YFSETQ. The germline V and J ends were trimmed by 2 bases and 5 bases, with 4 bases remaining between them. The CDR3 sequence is CASSLKYGYTF. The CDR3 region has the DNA TGCGCCAGCAGCTTAAAGTATGGCTACACCTTC.

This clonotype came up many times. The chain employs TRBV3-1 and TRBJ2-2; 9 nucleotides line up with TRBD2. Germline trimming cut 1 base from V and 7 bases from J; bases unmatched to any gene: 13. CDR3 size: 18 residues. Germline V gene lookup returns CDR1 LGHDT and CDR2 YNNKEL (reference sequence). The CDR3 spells CASSQVVVAGVIGGELFF. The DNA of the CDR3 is TGTGCCAGCAGCCAAGTAGTGGTAGCGGGAGTTATCGGCGGGGAGCTGTTTTTT. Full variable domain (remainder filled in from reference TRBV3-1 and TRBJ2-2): DTAVSQTPKYLVTQMGNDKSIKCEQNLGHDTMYWYKQDSKKFLKIMFSYNNKELIINETVPNRFSPKSPDKAHLNLHINSLELGDSAVYFCASSQVVVAGVIGGELFFGEGSRLTVL.

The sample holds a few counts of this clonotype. Here the CDR3 DNA reads TGTGCCACCAGTGATTCGCTGCGGGCGAGGGATGAGCAGTTCTTC. Translating gives CATSDSLRARDEQFF. The chain couples TRBV24-1 to TRBJ2-1; TRBD2 is a possible D gene (5 bases). Germline loops: CDR1 KGHDR, CDR2 SFDVKD. CDR3 length: 15 residues. V was cut by 2 bases and J by 8 bases, with 15 bases left in between.

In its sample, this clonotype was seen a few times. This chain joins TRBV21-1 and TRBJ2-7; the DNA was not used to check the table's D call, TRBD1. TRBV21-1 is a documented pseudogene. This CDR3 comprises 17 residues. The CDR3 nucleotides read TGTGCCAGCAGCTTCCGAAAGGACCTGGACAGGAGCTACGAGCAGTACTTC. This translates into CASSFRKDLDRSYEQYF.

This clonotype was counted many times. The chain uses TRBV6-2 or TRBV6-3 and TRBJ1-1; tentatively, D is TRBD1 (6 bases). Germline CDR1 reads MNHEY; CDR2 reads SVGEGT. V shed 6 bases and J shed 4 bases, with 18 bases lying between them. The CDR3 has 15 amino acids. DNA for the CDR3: TGTGCCAGCAGGTTTGGTCGTGGGGGCGGCACTGAAGCTTTCTTT. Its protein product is CASRFGRGGGTEAFF.

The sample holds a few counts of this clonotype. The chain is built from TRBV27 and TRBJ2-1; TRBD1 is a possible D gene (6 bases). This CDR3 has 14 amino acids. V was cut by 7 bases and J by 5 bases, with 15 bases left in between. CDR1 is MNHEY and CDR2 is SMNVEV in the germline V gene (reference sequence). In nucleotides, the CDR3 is TGTGCCAGCAACAGGGCCGCTTGGGACAATGAGCAGTTCTTC. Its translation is CASNRAAWDNEQFF.

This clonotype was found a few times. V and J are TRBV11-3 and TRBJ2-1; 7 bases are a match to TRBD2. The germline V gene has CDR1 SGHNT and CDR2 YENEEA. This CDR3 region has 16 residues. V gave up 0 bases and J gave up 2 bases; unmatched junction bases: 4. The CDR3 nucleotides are TGTGCCAGCAGCTTAGAAAGCGGGGACCCCTACAATGAGCAGTTCTTC. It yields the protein CASSLESGDPYNEQFF. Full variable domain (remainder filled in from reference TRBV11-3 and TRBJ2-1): EAGVVQSPRYKIIEKKQPVAFWCNPISGHNTLYWYLQNLGQGPELLIRYENEEAVDDSQLPKDRFSAERLKGVDSTLKIQPAELGDSAVYLCASSLESGDPYNEQFFGPGTRLTVL.

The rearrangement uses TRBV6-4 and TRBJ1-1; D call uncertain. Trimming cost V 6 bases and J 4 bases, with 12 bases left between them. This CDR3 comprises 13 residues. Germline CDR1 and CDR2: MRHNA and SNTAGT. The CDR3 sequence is CASSSGSTTEAFF. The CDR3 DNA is TGTGCCAGCAGCTCGGGGTCGACCACTGAAGCTTTCTTT.

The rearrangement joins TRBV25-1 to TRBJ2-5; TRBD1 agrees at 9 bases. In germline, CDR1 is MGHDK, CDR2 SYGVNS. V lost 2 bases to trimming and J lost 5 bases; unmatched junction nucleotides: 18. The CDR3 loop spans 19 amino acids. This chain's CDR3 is CASSERSNHRTGVRETQYF. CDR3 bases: TGTGCCAGCAGTGAAAGGTCTAACCACAGGACAGGGGTCCGTGAGACCCAGTACTTC.

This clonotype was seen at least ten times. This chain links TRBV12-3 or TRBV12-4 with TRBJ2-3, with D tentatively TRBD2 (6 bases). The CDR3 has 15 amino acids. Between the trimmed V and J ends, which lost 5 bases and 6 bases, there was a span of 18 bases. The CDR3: CASSLGGGSRDTQYF. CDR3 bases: TGTGCCAGCAGTCTGGGGGGTGGTTCGCGGGATACGCAGTATTTT.

The CDR3 reads CASSAGVYSNQPQHF. DNA of the CDR3: TGTGCCAGCAGTGCAGGGGTTTATAGCAATCAGCCCCAGCATTTT. This chain links TRBV2 with TRBJ1-5, with a weak D call TRBD1 (6 bases). CDR1 and CDR2 from the germline V gene are SNHLY and FYNNEI. V shed 4 bases and J shed 0 bases, with 10 bases lying between them. CDR3 length equals 15 residues. Full variable domain (remainder filled in from reference TRBV2 and TRBJ1-5): EPEVTQTPSHQVTQMGQEVILRCVPISNHLYFYWYRQILGQKVEFLVSFYNNEISEKSEIFDDQFSVERPDGSNFTLKIRSTKLEDSAMYFCASSAGVYSNQPQHFGDGTRLSIL.

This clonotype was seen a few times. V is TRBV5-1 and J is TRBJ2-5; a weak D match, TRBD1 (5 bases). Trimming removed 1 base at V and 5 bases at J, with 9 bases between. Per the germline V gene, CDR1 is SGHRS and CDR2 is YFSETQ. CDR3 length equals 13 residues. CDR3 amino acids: CASSLTGWETQYF. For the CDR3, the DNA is TGCGCCAGCAGCTTGACAGGTTGGGAGACCCAGTACTTC.

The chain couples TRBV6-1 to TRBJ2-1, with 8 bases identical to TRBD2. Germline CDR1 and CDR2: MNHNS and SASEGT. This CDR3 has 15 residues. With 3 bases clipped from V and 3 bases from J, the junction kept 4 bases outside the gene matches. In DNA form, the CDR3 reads TGTGCCAGCAGTGACGAGGCGGGGGGCTACAATGAGCAGTTCTTC. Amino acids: CASSDEAGGYNEQFF.

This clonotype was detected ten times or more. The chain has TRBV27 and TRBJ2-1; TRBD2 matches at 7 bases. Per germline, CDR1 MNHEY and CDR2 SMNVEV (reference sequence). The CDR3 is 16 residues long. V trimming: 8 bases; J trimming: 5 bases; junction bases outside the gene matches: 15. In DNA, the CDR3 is TGTGCCAGCCAAAAGGAGAATCTAGCGGTTCACAATGAGCAGTTCTTC. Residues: CASQKENLAVHNEQFF.

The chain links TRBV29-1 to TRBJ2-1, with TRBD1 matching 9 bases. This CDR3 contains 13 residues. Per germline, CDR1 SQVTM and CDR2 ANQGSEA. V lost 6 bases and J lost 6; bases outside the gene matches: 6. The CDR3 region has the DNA TGCAGCGTGGCTCGGGACAGGGTCAATGAGCAGTTCTTC. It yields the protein CSVARDRVNEQFF.

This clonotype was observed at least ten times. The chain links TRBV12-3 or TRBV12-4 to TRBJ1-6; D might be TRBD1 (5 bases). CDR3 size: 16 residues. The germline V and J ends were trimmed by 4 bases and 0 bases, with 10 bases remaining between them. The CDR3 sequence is CASSYRQFSYNSPLHF. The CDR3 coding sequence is TGTGCCAGCAGTTATCGACAGTTCTCCTATAATTCACCCCTCCACTTT.

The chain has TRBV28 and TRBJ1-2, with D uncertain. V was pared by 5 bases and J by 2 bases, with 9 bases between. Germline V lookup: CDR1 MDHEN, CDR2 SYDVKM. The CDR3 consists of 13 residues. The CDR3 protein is CASSVHRNYGYTF. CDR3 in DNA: TGTGCCAGCAGTGTGCATCGCAACTATGGCTACACCTTC.

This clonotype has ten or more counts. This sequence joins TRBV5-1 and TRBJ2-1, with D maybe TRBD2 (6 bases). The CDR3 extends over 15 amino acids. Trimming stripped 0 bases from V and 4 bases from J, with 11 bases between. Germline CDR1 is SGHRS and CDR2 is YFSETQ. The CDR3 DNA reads TGCGCCAGCAGCTTGGAGACTAGTATTTACAATGAGCAGTTCTTC. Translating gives CASSLETSIYNEQFF.